This paragraph covers one T cell receptor (beta chain) sequence. A much bigger clone sits one base away, suggesting this may be a read error. A second PCR, run for roughly 7 to 12 cycles, used a sample-barcoded 5' primer plus a J-beta primer mix. TCRdb fed the 5' RACE reads into MiXCR, producing one record per CDR3 protein. Of around 900,000 distinct CDR3 sequences listed, more than 25% are singletons. The sample originates from a study of blood T cells in healthy people across ages. Germline V lookup: CDR1 LGHDT, CDR2 YNNKEL (reference sequence). This CDR3 comprises 16 residues. Sequencing used blood. J is TRBJ2-4 and V is TRBV3-1, with D possibly matching TRBD2 (6 bases). Near its end, the DNA agrees better with TRBJ2-5, so the J call may be wrong. This clonotype was sampled from a woman aged 80 or older in good health. The CDR3, as DNA: TGTGCCAGCAGCCCGGTGACTAGACGGGGCGGTGAGACCCAGTACTTC. This codes for CASSPVTRRGGETQYF.